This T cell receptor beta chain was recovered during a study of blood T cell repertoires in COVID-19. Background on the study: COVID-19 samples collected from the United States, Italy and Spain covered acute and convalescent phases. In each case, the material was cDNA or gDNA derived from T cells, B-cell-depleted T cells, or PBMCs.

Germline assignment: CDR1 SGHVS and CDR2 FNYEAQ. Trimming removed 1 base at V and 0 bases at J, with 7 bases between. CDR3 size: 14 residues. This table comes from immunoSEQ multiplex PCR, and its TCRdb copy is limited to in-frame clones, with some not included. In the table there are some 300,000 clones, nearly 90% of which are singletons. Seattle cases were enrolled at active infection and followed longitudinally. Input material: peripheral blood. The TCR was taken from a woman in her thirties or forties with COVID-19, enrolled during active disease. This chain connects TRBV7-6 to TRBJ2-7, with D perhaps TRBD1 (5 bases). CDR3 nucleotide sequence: TGTGCCAGCAGCTTAGAAGGGGTCTCCTACGAGCAGTACTTC. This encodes CASSLEGVSYEQYF. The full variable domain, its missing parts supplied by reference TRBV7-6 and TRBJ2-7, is GAGVSQSPRYKVTKRGQDVALRCDPISGHVSLYWYRQALGQGPEFLTYFNYEAQQDKSGLPNDRFSAERPEGSISTLTIQRTEQRDSAMYRCASSLEGVSYEQYFGPGTRLTVT.